Following are 10 T cell receptor beta chains from one sample sequenced in a study of blood T cell repertoires in COVID-19 (dated by TCRdb to the early 2020s). The library was built by means of the immunoSEQ multiplex PCR assay. Imported from immuneACCESS, the table was reduced by TCRdb to in-frame sequences with V and J called. These copies leave out some clones; in studies compared against another copy, an unresolved V gene accounts for under half, and the cause of the remainder is not known. The sample contains roughly 140,000 clones, approximately 88% of them found a single time. The top ten clonotypes cover roughly 1.6% of the sample. Source material: peripheral blood. The receptors were gathered from a woman between 45 and 65 years old with acute or convalescent COVID-19.

This clone showed up just once. The V gene is TRBV5-4, the J gene TRBJ2-7; possibly TRBD1 for D (6 bases). Trimming removed 1 base at V and 6 bases at J, with 14 bases between. CDR3 size: 14 residues. The germline V gene encodes CDR1 SGHNT and CDR2 YYREEE (reference sequence). CDR3: CASSLRDISSEQYF. In DNA, the CDR3 is TGTGCCAGCAGCTTGCGGGACATTAGCTCCGAGCAGTACTTC.

The CDR3 loop is CASSQGSWTEAFF. The CDR3 nucleotides read TGCGCCAGCAGCCAAGGGAGTTGGACTGAAGCTTTCTTT. The chain is built from TRBV4-1 and TRBJ1-1; D gene unclear. CDR3 length: 13 residues. The V and J ends lost 1 base and 5 bases respectively, with 8 bases between them. Germline CDR1 is MGHRA and CDR2 is YSYEKL.

This clone appeared many times. The J gene is TRBJ1-2, the V gene TRBV14, with 7 bases that match TRBD1. V lost 6 bases and J lost 5; bases outside the gene matches: 6. Germline V gene sequence: CDR1 SGHDN, CDR2 FVKESK. The CDR3 contains 13 residues. DNA for the CDR3: TGTGCCAGCAGACCCGGGACAGCTTATGGCTACACCTTC. This encodes CASRPGTAYGYTF. Based on the CDR3 plus reference TRBV14 and TRBJ1-2, the full variable domain is EAGVTQFPSHSVIEKGQTVTLRCDPISGHDNLYWYRRVMGKEIKFLLHFVKESKQDESGMPNNRFLAERTGGTYSTLKVQPAELEDSGVYFCASRPGTAYGYTFGSGTRLTVV.

On this clone: Other DNA sequences of this sample code for an identical CDR3. The J gene is TRBJ1-1, the V gene TRBV30; D unclear. Germline V gene sequence: CDR1 GTSNPN, CDR2 SVGIG (reference sequence). V lost 3 bases, J lost 0 bases, and 8 bases lay in between. The CDR3 sequence is 13 residues long. The CDR3 sequence: CAWSRGMNTEAFF. The CDR3 DNA reads TGTGCCTGGAGCCGGGGTATGAACACTGAAGCTTTCTTT.

The CDR3 sequence: CASSFSTPALNTEAFF. CDR3 nucleotides: TGTGCCAGCAGCTTTTCGACACCGGCCTTGAACACTGAAGCTTTCTTT. The J gene is TRBJ1-1, the V gene TRBV5-4; D unresolved. Germline lookup yields CDR1 SGHNT and CDR2 YYREEE (reference sequence). V was shortened by 2 bases and J by 0 bases, with 14 bases between the two germline ends. This CDR3 region has 16 residues.

The chain links TRBV5-1 to TRBJ1-1; 12 bases align to TRBD1. The germline gives CDR1 SGHRS, CDR2 YFSETQ. The CDR3 covers 18 residues. With V trimmed by 4 bases and J by 5 bases, 15 bases remained unmatched. CDR3 protein: CASSLFRPGQGASTEAFF. The CDR3 DNA is TGCGCCAGCAGCCTATTTCGACCGGGACAGGGGGCTAGTACTGAAGCTTTCTTT.

This clone turned up a few times. The genes are TRBV3-1 (or the pseudogene TRBV3-2) and TRBJ1-6; D is undetermined. V lost 0 bases to trimming and J lost 5 bases, with 11 bases between them. The CDR3 consists of 16 residues. Germline values: CDR1 LGHDT, CDR2 YNNKEL (reference sequence). CDR3 DNA sequence: TGTGCCAGCAGCCAAGATACGAGGAGTAATAATTCACCCCTCCACTTT. Its translation is CASSQDTRSNNSPLHF.

This chain joins TRBV5-8 and TRBJ1-5; 7 nucleotides agree with TRBD1. Germline V gene data show CDR1 as SGHTS and CDR2 as YDEGEE. The J segment lost 5 bases and the V segment lost 1 base, leaving 3 bases of the junction unmatched. The CDR3 is made up of 14 amino acids. CDR3 sequence reads: CASSLRTGDQPQHF. The CDR3 region has the DNA TGTGCCAGCAGCTTGCGCACAGGGGATCAGCCCCAGCATTTT.

The chain recombines TRBV19 with TRBJ2-1; perhaps TRBD2 as D (5 bases). The germline CDR1 and CDR2 sequences are LNHDA and SQIVND (reference sequence). This CDR3 has 14 residues. The V and J ends lost 7 bases and 0 bases respectively, with 10 bases between them. The CDR3 sequence is CASTGLSSYNEQFF. The CDR3 coding sequence is TGTGCCAGTACTGGACTTAGCTCCTACAATGAGCAGTTCTTC. The entire variable domain, with the rest obtained from reference TRBV19 and TRBJ2-1, is as follows: DGGITQSPKYLFRKEGQNVTLSCEQNLNHDAMYWYRQDPGQGLRLIYYSQIVNDFQKGDIAEGYSVSREKKESFPLTVTSAQKNPTAFYLCASTGLSSYNEQFFGPGTRLTVL.

The gene calls are TRBV4-2 and TRBJ2-1; D is unresolved. The CDR3 runs to 14 residues. Germline CDR1 is LGHNA and CDR2 is YNFKEQ. The V end lost 2 bases, the J end lost 3 bases, and 8 bases lay between the germline ends. The chain's CDR3 is CASSQPANYNEQFF. The CDR3 nucleotides are TGTGCCAGCAGCCAACCCGCTAACTACAATGAGCAGTTCTTC.